This TCR beta chain was captured in a study of CD8 T cells in Susac syndrome. Reverse transcription used about 0.45 to 1 ug RNA and random hexamers. TCRdb analysed the immunoSEQ multiplex PCR reads with MiXCR anew, one entry per CDR3 protein. The sample has over 95,000 distinct CDR3 sequences, about 90% seen once. CDR1 is MNHEY and CDR2 is SVGAGI in the germline V gene. The CDR3 is 14 amino acids. Trimming took off 8 bases at V and 4 bases at J, with 17 bases between the two ends. The material sequenced was CD4+ T cells from PBMCs. This receptor was identified in a human donor in good health. The rearrangement joins TRBV6-5 to TRBJ1-1; no clear D gene. CDR3 loop: CASLPDGVSTEAFF. The CDR3 coding sequence is TGTGCCAGCCTTCCGGATGGGGTGAGCACTGAAGCTTTCTTT.